A single sample is the source of the 18 T cell receptor beta chains below, sequenced in a study of blood T cell repertoires in COVID-19. Generated by immunoSEQ multiplex PCR, the TCRdb table keeps only in-frame clones and is missing some. The sample carries fewer than 250,000 clones, around 87% recorded once. Sequencing was performed on PBMCs or T cells enriched from blood (not recorded which). Receptor source: a man in his thirties or forties in a cohort exposed to, infected with or recovered from COVID-19 (not recorded which).

The chain is built from TRBV5-1 and TRBJ2-7; TRBD1 agrees at 12 bases. Trimming took 5 bases from V and 4 from J; bases not matched to a gene: 7. This CDR3 has 15 amino acids. Per the germline V gene, CDR1 is SGHRS and CDR2 is YFSETQ. The CDR3 coding sequence is TGCGCCAGCAGGGAGGGGACAGGGGGCTTTTACGAGCAGTACTTC. Encoded protein: CASREGTGGFYEQYF.

Turning to this clone: Other DNA sequences in this specimen translate into the identical CDR3. This chain links TRBV15 with TRBJ2-7; 9 bases agree with TRBD2. The germline V gene encodes CDR1 LNHNV and CDR2 YYDKDF (reference sequence). J gave up 3 bases and V 1 base, and 1 base lay outside the gene matches. This CDR3 contains 14 residues. The CDR3 sequence: CATSRGSGSYEQYF. DNA for the CDR3: TGTGCCACCAGCAGAGGTAGCGGGAGCTACGAGCAGTACTTC.

This chain connects TRBV6-2 or TRBV6-3 to TRBJ2-1, with 14 bases aligning to TRBD2. The germline CDR1 and CDR2 sequences are MNHEY and SVGEGT. The CDR3 loop spans 17 amino acids. Trimming took 0 bases from V and 6 from J; bases not matched to a gene: 4. This CDR3 reads CASSYSRGLAGVNEQFF. CDR3 bases: TGTGCCAGCAGTTACTCCCGGGGACTAGCGGGAGTCAATGAGCAGTTCTTC.

The chain joins TRBV7-6 to TRBJ2-3, with 10 bases fitting TRBD1. V dropped 2 bases and J dropped 2; count of bases not matched to a gene: 4. Germline V gives CDR1 SGHVS, CDR2 FNYEAQ. The CDR3 has 16 amino acids. CDR3 DNA sequence: TGTGCCAGCAGCTTATCAGGGACAGGGGTCACAGATACGCAGTATTTT. It specifies CASSLSGTGVTDTQYF.

The rearrangement joins TRBV6-5 to TRBJ2-3, with 8 positions matching TRBD1. This CDR3 region has 15 residues. V was clipped by 6 bases and J by 2 bases; unmatched bases: 7. Germline CDR1 is MNHEY and CDR2 is SVGAGI. In DNA, the CDR3 is TGTGCCAGCAGGCTGACAGGGGCGATCACAGATACGCAGTATTTT. Translation: CASRLTGAITDTQYF.

The chain couples TRBV7-8 to TRBJ1-5; D gene unclear. The V end lost 4 bases, the J end lost 4 bases, and 17 bases lay between the germline ends. CDR1 and CDR2 from the germline V gene are SGHVS and FQNEAQ. This CDR3 comprises 16 residues. The chain's CDR3 is CASSYEGNSPNQPQHF. The CDR3 coding sequence is TGTGCCAGCAGCTACGAGGGTAACAGCCCAAATCAGCCCCAGCATTTT.

J is TRBJ2-2 and V is TRBV6-1, with a weak D call TRBD2 (5 bases). This CDR3 is 17 amino acids long. V was cut by 2 bases and J by 2 bases, with 15 bases left in between. In germline, CDR1 is MNHNS, CDR2 SASEGT. The CDR3 loop is CASSERVPGKNTGELFF. DNA for the CDR3: TGTGCCAGCAGTGAAAGAGTTCCGGGGAAAAACACCGGGGAGCTGTTTTTT.

The genes are TRBV27 and TRBJ1-5, with D unresolved. CDR3 size: 16 residues. Germline lookup yields CDR1 MNHEY and CDR2 SMNVEV (reference sequence). V lost 2 bases, J lost 0 bases, and 11 bases lay in between. The CDR3 loop is CASSLGPLNSNQPQHF. For the CDR3, the DNA is TGTGCCAGCAGTTTAGGGCCGTTGAATAGCAATCAGCCCCAGCATTTT.

The chain combines TRBV7-2 with TRBJ1-5, with D hard to call. The CDR3 extends over 18 amino acids. The ends were cut back, 0 bases at V and 2 bases at J, with 17 bases in the middle. The V gene's germline CDR1 is SGHTA and CDR2 FQGNSA. CDR3 nucleotide sequence: TGTGCCAGCAGCTTAGCGCCCAGCGGTCTGGGCGGCAATCAGCCCCAGCATTTT. Encoded protein: CASSLAPSGLGGNQPQHF.

V is TRBV4-1 and J is TRBJ2-7; D may be TRBD1 (5 bases). V was cut by 2 bases and J by 5 bases, with 22 bases left in between. The germline V gene has CDR1 MGHRA and CDR2 YSYEKL. The CDR3 is made up of 17 amino acids. The CDR3 region is CASSQSANSGPIHEQYF. The CDR3 DNA sequence: TGCGCCAGCAGCCAATCGGCCAACTCAGGGCCCATCCACGAGCAGTACTTC.

The chain joins TRBV4-1 to TRBJ1-4; D gene ambiguous. V lost 4 bases and J 5 bases, leaving 17 bases between the germline ends. Germline V CDR1 and CDR2: MGHRA, YSYEKL. The CDR3 sequence is 16 residues long. CDR3 sequence: CASSPTPGTKNEKLFF. Written as DNA, the CDR3 is TGCGCCAGCAGCCCGACCCCAGGCACGAAAAATGAAAAACTGTTTTTT.

This clone was observed a few times. V is TRBV28 and J is TRBJ2-1; 10 bases are shared with TRBD2. The V gene's germline CDR1 is MDHEN and CDR2 SYDVKM. The CDR3 has 14 amino acids. V trimming: 10 bases; J trimming: 5 bases; junction bases outside the gene matches: 8. CDR3 sequence reads: CAIKSGRGHNEQFF. CDR3 bases: TGTGCCATTAAAAGCGGGAGGGGGCACAATGAGCAGTTCTTC.

This clone was seen once. V usage is TRBV9 and J usage is TRBJ2-3, with 7 bases fitting TRBD1. Germline V gives CDR1 SGDLS, CDR2 YYNGEE. This CDR3 comprises 14 residues. J lost 4 bases, V lost 2 bases, and 4 bases had no gene match. CDR3 DNA: TGTGCCAGCAGCGTTATAACAGGGGCAGATACGCAGTATTTT. It encodes CASSVITGADTQYF.

CDR3 nucleotide sequence: TGTGCCAGCAGTGAATCGGGAGGGGAGTCCTACGAGCAGTACTTC. Translating it yields CASSESGGESYEQYF. This chain connects TRBV25-1 to TRBJ2-7; 8 nucleotides align to TRBD2. CDR1 is MGHDK and CDR2 is SYGVNS in the germline V gene. This CDR3 has 15 amino acids. The trim removed 1 base at V and 1 base at J, leaving 3 bases unmatched.

Here the CDR3 reads CATNLGQGPHYGYTF. The CDR3 DNA follows: TGTGCCACCAATTTGGGACAGGGTCCCCACTATGGCTACACCTTC. V and J are TRBV15 and TRBJ1-2, with 9 bases fitting TRBD1. Germline V CDR1 and CDR2: LNHNV, YYDKDF (reference sequence). The CDR3 is 15 amino acids. J gave up 3 bases and V 7 bases, and 9 bases lay outside the gene matches.

This chain connects TRBV19 to TRBJ2-7; D is possibly TRBD2 (5 bases). CDR1 and CDR2 from the germline V gene are LNHDA and SQIVND (reference sequence). This CDR3 is 14 amino acids long. The ends were cut back, 4 bases at V and 0 bases at J, with 10 bases in the middle. The CDR3 DNA is TGTGCCAGTAGTACCCTAGCCGGCTCCTACGAGCAGTACTTC. This gives the protein CASSTLAGSYEQYF. The variable domain in full, completed from reference TRBV19 and TRBJ2-7, reads DGGITQSPKYLFRKEGQNVTLSCEQNLNHDAMYWYRQDPGQGLRLIYYSQIVNDFQKGDIAEGYSVSREKKESFPLTVTSAQKNPTAFYLCASSTLAGSYEQYFGPGTRLTVT.

The J gene is TRBJ1-5, the V gene TRBV2; D remains ambiguous. V shed 4 bases and J shed 1 base, with 11 bases lying between them. The CDR3 consists of 15 residues. Germline V CDR1 and CDR2: SNHLY, FYNNEI. The CDR3: CASSAAVRSNQPQHF. CDR3 nucleotide sequence: TGTGCCAGCAGTGCGGCAGTCAGGAGCAATCAGCCCCAGCATTTT.

This chain uses TRBV24-1 with TRBJ2-2; 8 bases align to TRBD1. Germline V lookup: CDR1 KGHDR, CDR2 SFDVKD. V lost 0 bases to trimming and J lost 5 bases; unmatched junction nucleotides: 19. The CDR3 consists of 21 residues. The CDR3 region has the DNA TGTGCCACCAGTGATTTGCAGGATAGGGACAGGAGGAAGGCGCGGACCGGGGAGCTGTTTTTT. Translated, it gives CATSDLQDRDRRKARTGELFF.